This T cell receptor (beta chain) was profiled in a study of cytomegalovirus exposure and HLA in healthy donors. Study outcomes and limitations: Analysis was carried out at a later point, and it linked a missense DCLRE1C variant to TCR beta V- and J-gene trimming. Confirmation in vitro established that a few CMV-associated chains were specific for CMV antigens.

This CDR3 is built from 13 residues. CDR1 is SGHRS, CDR2 YFSETQ, per germline. Deletions cut 2 bases from V and 5 bases from J, with 8 bases between. PCR primers comprised 60 Vbeta and 13 Jbeta primers. Produced via immunoSEQ multiplex PCR; TCRdb's table is partial and in-frame only. The repertoire holds more than 110,000 clones, about two thirds seen once, with about 2.2% in the top ten. In regard to this clone: What it binds is not known.

This sequence originates from a woman aged 55-70 years in good health and CMV-seropositive. The specimen was PBMCs. The chain joins TRBV5-1 to TRBJ2-1; tentatively, D is TRBD1 (7 bases). The DNA of the CDR3 is TGCGCCAGCAGCTTCAGGGGGGACAATGAGCAGTTCTTC. Its translation: CASSFRGDNEQFF.